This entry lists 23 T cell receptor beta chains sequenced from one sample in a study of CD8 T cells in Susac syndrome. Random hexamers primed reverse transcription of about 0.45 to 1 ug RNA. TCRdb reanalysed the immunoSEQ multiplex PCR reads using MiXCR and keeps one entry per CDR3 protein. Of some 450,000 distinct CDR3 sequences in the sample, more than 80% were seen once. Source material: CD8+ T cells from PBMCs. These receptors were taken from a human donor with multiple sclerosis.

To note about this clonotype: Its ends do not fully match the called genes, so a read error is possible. CDR3 loop: CSAEGESSCNEQFF. CDR3 nucleotides: TGCAGTGCCGAAGGCGAGAGCTCCTGCAATGAGCAGTTCTTC. This chain joins TRBV20-1 and TRBJ2-1, with D hard to call. The CDR3 has 14 residues. Per germline, CDR1 DFQATT and CDR2 SNEGSKA (reference sequence).

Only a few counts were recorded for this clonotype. The CDR3 DNA follows: TGTGCCAGCAGCCAAGAAGGGGGAGACTACTACGAGCAGTACTTC. Translation: CASSQEGGDYYEQYF. The V and J genes are TRBV14 and TRBJ2-7; possible D gene TRBD1, 6 bases. V was trimmed by 0 bases and J by 3 bases, leaving 12 bases between them. The CDR3 totals 15 residues. Germline CDR1 SGHDN, CDR2 FVKESK. Full variable domain (remainder filled in from reference TRBV14 and TRBJ2-7): EAGVTQFPSHSVIEKGQTVTLRCDPISGHDNLYWYRRVMGKEIKFLLHFVKESKQDESGMPNNRFLAERTGGTYSTLKVQPAELEDSGVYFCASSQEGGDYYEQYFGPGTRLTVT.

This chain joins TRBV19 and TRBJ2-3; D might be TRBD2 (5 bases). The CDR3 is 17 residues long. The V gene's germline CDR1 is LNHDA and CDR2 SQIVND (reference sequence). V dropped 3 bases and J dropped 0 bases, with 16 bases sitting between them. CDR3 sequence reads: CASSIYPGGRSTDTQYF. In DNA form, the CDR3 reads TGTGCCAGTAGTATCTACCCTGGCGGGCGTAGCACAGATACGCAGTATTTT.

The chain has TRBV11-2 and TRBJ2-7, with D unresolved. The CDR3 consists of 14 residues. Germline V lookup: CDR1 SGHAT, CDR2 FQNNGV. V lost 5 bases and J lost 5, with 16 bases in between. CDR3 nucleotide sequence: TGTGCCAGCAGCCGGTGGGATCAGAGGAACGAGCAGTACTTC. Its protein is CASSRWDQRNEQYF.

The CDR3 DNA is TGTGCCAGCAATCCCGCCGGTTGGGGGCCAAGGGAGCAGTACTTC. Its protein is CASNPAGWGPREQYF. The chain is built from TRBV27 and TRBJ2-7; a weak D match, TRBD1 (6 bases). The V end lost 7 bases, the J end lost 7 bases, and 23 bases lay between the germline ends. The CDR3 is 15 amino acids. Germline V gives CDR1 MNHEY, CDR2 SMNVEV (reference sequence).

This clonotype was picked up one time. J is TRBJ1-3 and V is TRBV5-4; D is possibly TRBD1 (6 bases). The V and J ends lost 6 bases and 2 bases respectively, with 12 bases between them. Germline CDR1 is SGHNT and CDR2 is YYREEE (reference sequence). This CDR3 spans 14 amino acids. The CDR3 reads CASTKTGPGNTIYF. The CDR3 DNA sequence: TGTGCCAGCACCAAGACAGGACCTGGAAACACCATATATTTT.

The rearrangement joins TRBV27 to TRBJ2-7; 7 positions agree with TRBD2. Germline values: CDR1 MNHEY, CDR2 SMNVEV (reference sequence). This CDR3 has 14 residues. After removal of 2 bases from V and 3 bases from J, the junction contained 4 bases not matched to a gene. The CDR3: CASSLGEGIYEQYF. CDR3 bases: TGTGCCAGCAGTTTAGGGGAGGGAATCTACGAGCAGTACTTC.

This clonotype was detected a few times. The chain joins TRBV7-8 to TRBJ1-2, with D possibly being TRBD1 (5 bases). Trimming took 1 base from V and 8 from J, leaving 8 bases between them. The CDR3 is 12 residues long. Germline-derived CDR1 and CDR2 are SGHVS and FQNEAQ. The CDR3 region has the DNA TGTGCCAGCAGCTTAGAGGGGTACGGCTACACCTTC. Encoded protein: CASSLEGYGYTF.

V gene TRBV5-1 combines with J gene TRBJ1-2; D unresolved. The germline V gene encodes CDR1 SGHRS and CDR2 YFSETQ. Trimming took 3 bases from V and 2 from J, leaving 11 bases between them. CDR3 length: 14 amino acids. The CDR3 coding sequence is TGCGCCAGCAGCTCGGGCGGTTCAAACTATGGCTACACCTTC. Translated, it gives CASSSGGSNYGYTF.

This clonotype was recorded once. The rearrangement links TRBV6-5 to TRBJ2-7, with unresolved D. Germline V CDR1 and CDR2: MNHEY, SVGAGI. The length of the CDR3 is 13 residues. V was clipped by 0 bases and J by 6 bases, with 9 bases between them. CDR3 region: CASSYSLWSEQYF. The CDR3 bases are TGTGCCAGCAGTTACTCGCTGTGGTCCGAGCAGTACTTC.

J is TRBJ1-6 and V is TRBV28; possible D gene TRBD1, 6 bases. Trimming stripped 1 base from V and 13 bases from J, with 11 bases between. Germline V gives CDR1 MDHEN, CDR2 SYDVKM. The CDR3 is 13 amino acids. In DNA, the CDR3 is TGTGCCAGCAGTTTATCTGTAGGGGGGCCCCTCCACTTT. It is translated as CASSLSVGGPLHF.

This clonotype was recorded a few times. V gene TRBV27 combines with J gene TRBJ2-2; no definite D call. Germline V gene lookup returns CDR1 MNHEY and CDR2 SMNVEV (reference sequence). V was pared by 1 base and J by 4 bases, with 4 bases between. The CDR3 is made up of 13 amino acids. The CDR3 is CASSLWATGELFF. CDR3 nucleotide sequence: TGTGCCAGCAGTTTATGGGCCACCGGGGAGCTGTTTTTT.

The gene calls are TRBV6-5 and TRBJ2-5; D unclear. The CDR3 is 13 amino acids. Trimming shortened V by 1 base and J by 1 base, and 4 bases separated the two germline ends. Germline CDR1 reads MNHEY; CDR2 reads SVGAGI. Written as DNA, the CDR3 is TGTGCCAGCAGTTACTATGGCCAAGAGACCCAGTACTTC. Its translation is CASSYYGQETQYF.

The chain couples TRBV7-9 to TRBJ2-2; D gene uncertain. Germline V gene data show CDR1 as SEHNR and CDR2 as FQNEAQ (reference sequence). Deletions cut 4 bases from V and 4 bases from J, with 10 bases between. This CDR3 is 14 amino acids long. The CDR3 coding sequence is TGTGCCAGCAGCTCACGGACCTTCACCGGGGAGCTGTTTTTT. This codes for CASSSRTFTGELFF.

The CDR3 bases are TGTGCCAGCAGCATTGACAGGGAACCCGGGACTAGCGGTTACAATGAGCAGTTCTTC. Translation: CASSIDREPGTSGYNEQFF. The V gene is TRBV7-8, the J gene TRBJ2-1; 11 bases agree with TRBD2. Germline CDR1 is SGHVS and CDR2 is FQNEAQ. The CDR3 is made up of 19 amino acids. V gave up 5 bases and J gave up 4 bases; unmatched junction bases: 16.

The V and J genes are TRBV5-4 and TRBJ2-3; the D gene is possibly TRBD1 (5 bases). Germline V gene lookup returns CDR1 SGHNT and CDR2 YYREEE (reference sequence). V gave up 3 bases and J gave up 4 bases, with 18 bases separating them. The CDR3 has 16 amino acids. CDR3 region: CASSSIGEVGPDTQYF. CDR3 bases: TGTGCCAGCAGCTCCATAGGGGAAGTCGGCCCAGATACGCAGTATTTT.

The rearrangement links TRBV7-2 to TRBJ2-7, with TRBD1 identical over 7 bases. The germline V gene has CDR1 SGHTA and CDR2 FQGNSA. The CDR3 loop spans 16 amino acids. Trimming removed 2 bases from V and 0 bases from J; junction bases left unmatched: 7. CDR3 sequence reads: CASSLPLQGSSYEQYF. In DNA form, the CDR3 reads TGTGCCAGCAGCTTACCCTTACAGGGGAGCTCCTACGAGCAGTACTTC.

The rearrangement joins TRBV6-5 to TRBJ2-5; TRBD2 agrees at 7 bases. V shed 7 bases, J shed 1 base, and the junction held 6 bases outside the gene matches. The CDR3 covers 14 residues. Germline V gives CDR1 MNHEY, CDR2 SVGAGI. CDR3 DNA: TGTGCCAGCAAAAGCGGGACCAGCCAAGAGACCCAGTACTTC. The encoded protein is CASKSGTSQETQYF.

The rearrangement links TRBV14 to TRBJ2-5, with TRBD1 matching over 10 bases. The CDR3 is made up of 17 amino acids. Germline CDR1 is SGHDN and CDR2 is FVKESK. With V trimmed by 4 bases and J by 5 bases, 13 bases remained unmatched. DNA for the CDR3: TGTGCCAGCAGCCGAGTCCCGGGACAGGGGTTGCAGGAGACCCAGTACTTC. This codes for CASSRVPGQGLQETQYF.

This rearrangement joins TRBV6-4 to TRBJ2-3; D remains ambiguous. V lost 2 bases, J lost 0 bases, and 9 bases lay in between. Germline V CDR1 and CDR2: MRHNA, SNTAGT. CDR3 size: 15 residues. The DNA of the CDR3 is TGTGCCAGCAGTGACACCTTCGACAGCACAGATACGCAGTATTTT. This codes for CASSDTFDSTDTQYF.

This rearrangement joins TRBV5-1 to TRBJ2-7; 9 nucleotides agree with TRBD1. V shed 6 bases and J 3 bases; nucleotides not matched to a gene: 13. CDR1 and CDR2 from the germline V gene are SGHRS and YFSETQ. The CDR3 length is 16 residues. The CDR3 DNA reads TGCGCCAGCAACATCGGGACAGGGCCCAGGATCTACGAGCAGTACTTC. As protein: CASNIGTGPRIYEQYF. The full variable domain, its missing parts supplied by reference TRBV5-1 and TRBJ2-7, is KAGVTQTPRYLIKTRGQQVTLSCSPISGHRSVSWYQQTPGQGLQFLFEYFSETQRNKGNFPGRFSGRQFSNSRSEMNVSTLELGDSALYLCASNIGTGPRIYEQYFGPGTRLTVT.

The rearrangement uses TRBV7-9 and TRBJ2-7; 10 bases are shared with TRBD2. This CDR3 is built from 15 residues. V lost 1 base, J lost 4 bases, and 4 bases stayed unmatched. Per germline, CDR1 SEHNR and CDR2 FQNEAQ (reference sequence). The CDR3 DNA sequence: TGTGCCAGCAGCTTAGGACTAGCGGGCCATTACGAGCAGTACTTC. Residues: CASSLGLAGHYEQYF.

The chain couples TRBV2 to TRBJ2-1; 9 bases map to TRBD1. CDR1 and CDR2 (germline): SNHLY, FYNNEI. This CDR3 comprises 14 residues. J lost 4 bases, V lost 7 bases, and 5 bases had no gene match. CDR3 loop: CASIWDREYNEQFF. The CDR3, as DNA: TGTGCCAGCATTTGGGACAGGGAGTACAATGAGCAGTTCTTC.